A single sample is the source of the 31 T cell receptor beta chains below, sequenced in a study of blood T cell repertoires in COVID-19. The protocol was immunoSEQ multiplex PCR, while the TCRdb copy is restricted to in-frame clones and leaves out a portion. This table holds under 300,000 clones, around 80% found once. Specimen: peripheral blood. Receptors were obtained from a woman in her 40s with active or convalescent COVID-19.

The chain couples TRBV19 to TRBJ1-2; D is unclear. This CDR3 spans 16 amino acids. V was clipped by 1 base and J by 1 base, with 13 bases between them. Per the germline V gene, CDR1 is LNHDA and CDR2 is SQIVND (reference sequence). The CDR3 nucleotides are TGTGCCAGTAGTATAGCCTTCGGGGAACTTAACTATGGCTACACCTTC. This codes for CASSIAFGELNYGYTF.

The genes are TRBV9 and TRBJ2-1; 10 nucleotides agree with TRBD2. This CDR3 is built from 16 residues. Trimming at V came to 0 bases and at J to 7 bases, leaving 7 bases not matched to a gene. The V gene's germline CDR1 is SGDLS and CDR2 YYNGEE. The CDR3 DNA reads as TGTGCCAGCAGCGTAGCTACCCGGACTAGCGGTAATGAGCAGTTCTTC. Amino acid sequence: CASSVATRTSGNEQFF. Full variable domain (missing parts from reference TRBV9 and TRBJ2-1): DSGVTQTPKHLITATGQRVTLRCSPRSGDLSVYWYQQSLDQGLQFLIQYYNGEERAKGNILERFSAQQFPDLHSELNLSSLELGDSALYFCASSVATRTSGNEQFFGPGTRLTVL.

The CDR3 loop reads CASSLASGWEQFF. CDR3 sequence (DNA): TGTGCCAGCAGTTTAGCGTCAGGGTGGGAGCAGTTCTTC. The chain combines TRBV12-3 or TRBV12-4 with TRBJ2-1; tentatively, D is TRBD1 (5 bases). With 0 bases removed from V and 10 bases from J, the gap between germline ends came to 10 bases. The CDR3 has 13 residues.

About this clone: One end of the junction varies from germline; a read error may be responsible. J is TRBJ2-5 and V is TRBV7-2, with D perhaps matching TRBD2 (7 bases). This CDR3 has 15 residues. Germline CDR1 is SGHTA and CDR2 is FQGNSA. As DNA, the CDR3 is TGTGCCAGCAGCCCCGGCTGGCGGGGGCAAGAGGCCCAGTACTTC. Protein product: CASSPGWRGQEAQYF. The full variable domain, completed using reference TRBV7-2 and TRBJ2-5, is GAGVSQSPSNKVTEKGKDVELRCDPISGHTALYWYRQSLGQGLEFLIYFQGNSAPDKSGLPSDRFSAERTGGSVSTLTIQRTQQEDSAVYLCASSPGWRGQEAQYFGPGTRLLVL.

This chain connects TRBV19 to TRBJ1-2; 7 nucleotides agree with TRBD1. Per germline, CDR1 LNHDA and CDR2 SQIVND (reference sequence). The CDR3 runs to 14 residues. V lost 3 bases to trimming and J lost 7 bases; unmatched junction nucleotides: 8. CDR3 residues: CASSIRTGMAGYTF. Here the CDR3 DNA reads TGTGCCAGTAGTATCCGGACAGGTATGGCTGGCTACACCTTC.

The chain recombines TRBV9 with TRBJ2-2; TRBD2 is a possible D gene (6 bases). This CDR3 spans 15 amino acids. The germline V and J ends were trimmed by 5 bases and 3 bases, with 14 bases remaining between them. Per the germline V gene, CDR1 is SGDLS and CDR2 is YYNGEE. Here the CDR3 DNA reads TGTGCCAGCAGTGAAAATAGCGGATACACCGGGGAGCTGTTTTTT. Translation gives CASSENSGYTGELFF.

The chain carries TRBV6-5 and TRBJ1-5; 9 bases match TRBD1. V dropped 8 bases and J dropped 7; count of bases not matched to a gene: 6. The germline gives CDR1 MNHEY, CDR2 SVGAGI. The CDR3 length is 13 residues. In DNA, the CDR3 is TGTGCCAGCGGGGACAGGGTCGTGCAGCCCCAGCATTTT. The encoded protein is CASGDRVVQPQHF.

The chain carries TRBV11-1 and TRBJ1-6; 11 positions agree with TRBD1. Germline V lookup: CDR1 SGHAT, CDR2 FQDESV (reference sequence). This CDR3 has 16 residues. Unmatched junction bases numbered 10, after V lost 5 bases and J lost 10 bases. CDR3 nucleotides: TGTGCCAGCAGCCAGGACTCCCGGGACAGGGGGTCACCCCTCCACTTT. Its translation is CASSQDSRDRGSPLHF.

The chain joins TRBV12-3 or TRBV12-4 to TRBJ1-2; 9 nucleotides agree with TRBD1. The trim removed 10 bases at V and 8 bases at J, leaving 8 bases unmatched. The CDR3 covers 12 residues. The CDR3, as DNA: TGTGCCATCTCCGGGACAGGGAGGGGCTACACCTTC. Translated: CAISGTGRGYTF.

The chain's CDR3 is CASSSQGAYTEAFF. The CDR3 DNA follows: TGTGCCAGTAGTAGCCAGGGGGCGTACACTGAAGCTTTCTTT. V gene TRBV19 combines with J gene TRBJ1-1; 8 bases are a match to TRBD1. Germline V gene data show CDR1 as LNHDA and CDR2 as SQIVND (reference sequence). Trimming removed 4 bases from V and 3 bases from J; junction bases left unmatched: 4. The CDR3 sequence is 14 residues long.

This sequence joins TRBV29-1 and TRBJ1-2; D gene ambiguous. The CDR3 length is 12 residues. Germline-derived CDR1 and CDR2 are SQVTM and ANQGSEA. Trimming took 5 bases from V and 2 from J, leaving 9 bases between them. CDR3 DNA: TGCAGCGTTTACCACAGCAACTATGGCTACACCTTC. This gives the protein CSVYHSNYGYTF.

The rearrangement links TRBV6-6 to TRBJ1-5; D is unresolved. The CDR3 is 12 residues long. Between the trimmed V and J ends, which lost 5 bases and 4 bases, there was a span of 6 bases. CDR1 is MNHNY, CDR2 SVGAGI, per germline (reference sequence). The DNA of the CDR3 is TGTGCCAGCAGTCAGCGGAATCAGCCCCAGCATTTT. It codes for CASSQRNQPQHF.

This rearrangement joins TRBV5-6 to TRBJ1-2; 10 bases are a match to TRBD1. CDR3 length: 14 residues. CDR1 and CDR2 (germline): SGHDT, YYEEEE. V dropped 5 bases and J dropped 8; count of bases not matched to a gene: 9. CDR3 coding DNA: TGTGCCAGCAGTTTCGGACAGGGGGTGTCGGGCTACACCTTC. It translates to CASSFGQGVSGYTF.

V usage is TRBV5-1 and J usage is TRBJ2-1; 7 bases are a match to TRBD1. This CDR3 region has 15 residues. With 5 bases clipped from V and 4 bases from J, the junction kept 9 bases outside the gene matches. Germline lookup yields CDR1 SGHRS and CDR2 YFSETQ. CDR3 sequence: CASRDRPDRYNEQFF. As DNA, the CDR3 is TGCGCCAGCAGAGATAGGCCGGACAGGTACAATGAGCAGTTCTTC.

The gene calls are TRBV9 and TRBJ2-2, with a tentative D call TRBD1 (6 bases). The CDR3 sequence is 19 residues long. The germline gives CDR1 SGDLS, CDR2 YYNGEE. Trimming stripped 0 bases from V and 5 bases from J, with 23 bases between. CDR3 loop: CASSVGSRTGTGRTGELFF. The DNA of the CDR3 is TGTGCCAGCAGCGTAGGTAGTAGAACCGGAACAGGGCGGACCGGGGAGCTGTTTTTT.

The CDR3 reads CASSLAVGSGETQYF. The CDR3 DNA follows: TGTGCCAGCAGCTTAGCGGTGGGTAGCGGAGAGACCCAGTACTTC. The gene calls are TRBV7-9 and TRBJ2-5; D is possibly TRBD2 (6 bases). This CDR3 is 15 amino acids long. Germline V gene lookup returns CDR1 SEHNR and CDR2 FQNEAQ (reference sequence). V was cut by 0 bases and J by 4 bases, with 12 bases left in between. Variable domain in full (rest from reference TRBV7-9 and TRBJ2-5): DTGVSQNPRHKITKRGQNVTFRCDPISEHNRLYWYRQTLGQGPEFLTYFQNEAQLEKSRLLSDRFSAERPKGSFSTLEIQRTEQGDSAMYLCASSLAVGSGETQYFGPGTRLLVL.

This rearrangement joins TRBV2 to TRBJ2-5, with 8 bases fitting TRBD2. The CDR3 is 13 residues long. CDR1 is SNHLY and CDR2 is FYNNEI in the germline V gene. With V trimmed by 10 bases and J by 3 bases, 7 bases remained unmatched. The CDR3 reads CANTLGGEETQYF. CDR3 sequence (DNA): TGTGCCAACACACTCGGGGGGGAAGAGACCCAGTACTTC.

V and J are TRBV3-1 (or the pseudogene TRBV3-2) and TRBJ1-1, with D perhaps TRBD1 (6 bases). Trimming pared 2 bases from V and 11 bases from J, leaving 15 bases between. Germline CDR1 is LGHDT and CDR2 is YNNKEL (reference sequence). The CDR3 runs 13 residues. In nucleotides, the CDR3 is TGTGCCAGCAGCCAATACTATTCAGGGGAGGCTTTCTTT. Translated: CASSQYYSGEAFF.

This clone was detected only once. The chain recombines TRBV4-1 with TRBJ1-4; the match to TRBD1 covers 7 bases. CDR3 length: 15 residues. V lost 1 base to trimming and J lost 6 bases; unmatched junction nucleotides: 5. Germline-derived CDR1 and CDR2 are MGHRA and YSYEKL. The CDR3 loop is CASSQVRGLDEKLFF. In nucleotides, the CDR3 is TGCGCCAGCAGCCAAGTTAGGGGGCTGGATGAAAAACTGTTTTTT.

The chain links TRBV6-4 to TRBJ2-2; the match to TRBD2 covers 9 bases. CDR1 is MRHNA, CDR2 SNTAGT, per germline. The length of the CDR3 is 15 residues. J gave up 4 bases and V 3 bases, and 3 bases lay outside the gene matches. The DNA of the CDR3 is TGTGCCAGCAGTGAGGTAGCGGGGGTCACCGGGGAGCTGTTTTTT. Protein product: CASSEVAGVTGELFF.

This clone was counted a few times. This chain connects TRBV19 to TRBJ1-3, with D unresolved. Germline values: CDR1 LNHDA, CDR2 SQIVND (reference sequence). The CDR3 spans 15 residues. Trimming stripped 3 bases from V and 0 bases from J, with 9 bases between. CDR3 amino acids: CASSMKIDSGNTIYF. CDR3 sequence (DNA): TGTGCCAGTAGTATGAAGATAGACTCTGGAAACACCATATATTTT.

The chain is built from TRBV19 and TRBJ2-3; 7 bases agree with TRBD1. The germline gives CDR1 LNHDA, CDR2 SQIVND (reference sequence). Losses at the gene ends were 5 bases for V and 5 bases for J; bases not matched to a gene: 7. The CDR3 extends over 14 amino acids. The CDR3 DNA reads as TGTGCCAGTAGTCCGGACAGGTGGGGAGATACGCAGTATTTT. It specifies CASSPDRWGDTQYF.

This sequence joins TRBV20-1 and TRBJ2-7; weak D call: TRBD2 (6 bases). There are 11 residues in the CDR3. Germline values: CDR1 DFQATT, CDR2 SNEGSKA (reference sequence). V was trimmed by 6 bases and J by 5 bases, leaving 11 bases between them. CDR3: CSALQRDEQYF. CDR3 coding DNA: TGCAGTGCCCTCCAGCGGGACGAGCAGTACTTC.

This chain uses TRBV28 with TRBJ1-1; unclear D gene. This CDR3 spans 15 amino acids. Germline loops: CDR1 MDHEN, CDR2 SYDVKM. The ends were cut back, 5 bases at V and 1 base at J, with 14 bases in the middle. The CDR3 sequence is CASSLSGETNTEAFF. CDR3 DNA: TGTGCCAGCAGTCTCTCCGGAGAGACGAACACTGAAGCTTTCTTT.

The chain joins TRBV11-2 to TRBJ1-2; D unclear. This CDR3 contains 14 residues. Germline CDR1 reads SGHAT; CDR2 reads FQNNGV. V lost 4 bases to trimming and J lost 3 bases, with 12 bases between them. CDR3 loop: CASSSVGSDYGYTF. The CDR3 region has the DNA TGTGCCAGCAGCTCGGTCGGCAGCGACTATGGCTACACCTTC.

The gene calls are TRBV7-3 and TRBJ2-5; 16 nucleotides match TRBD2. The CDR3 loop spans 16 amino acids. Germline CDR1 and CDR2: SGHTA and FQGTGA. V dropped 4 bases and J dropped 5; count of bases not matched to a gene: 4. CDR3: CASSSGLAGGRETQYF. Written as DNA, the CDR3 is TGTGCCAGCAGCTCGGGACTAGCGGGGGGGCGTGAGACCCAGTACTTC.

The CDR3 here is CASSLSGGPSDTQYF. As DNA, the CDR3 is TGCGCCAGCAGCCTATCGGGGGGGCCATCGGATACGCAGTATTTT. The chain joins TRBV5-1 to TRBJ2-3; 8 bases match TRBD2. Germline V gene sequence: CDR1 SGHRS, CDR2 YFSETQ. The CDR3 runs 15 residues. Trimming cost V 4 bases and J 6 bases; bases outside gene matches: 10.

This clone was recorded a few times. The chain carries TRBV6-5 and TRBJ2-7; D call uncertain. The CDR3 consists of 11 residues. Germline values: CDR1 MNHEY, CDR2 SVGAGI. Trimming removed 6 bases at V and 7 bases at J, with 10 bases between. The CDR3 protein is CASRTTGEQYF. CDR3 DNA sequence: TGTGCCAGCAGGACGACCGGGGAGCAGTACTTC.

The chain combines TRBV10-1 with TRBJ1-3; D gene ambiguous. The V gene's germline CDR1 is WNHNN and CDR2 SYGVQD (reference sequence). V was clipped by 0 bases and J by 4 bases, with 13 bases between them. The CDR3 covers 16 residues. Here the CDR3 DNA reads TGCGCCAGCAGTGAGTCGAGGGCCGGGCCGGGAAACACCATATATTTT. Translated, it gives CASSESRAGPGNTIYF.

This sequence joins TRBV25-1 and TRBJ2-2; a possible D gene is TRBD2 (5 bases). CDR1 and CDR2 from the germline V gene are MGHDK and SYGVNS. The CDR3 is 14 residues long. V was cut by 6 bases and J by 7 bases, with 15 bases left in between. The CDR3 loop is CASRRVEGVGELFF. CDR3 DNA sequence: TGTGCCAGCAGGCGGGTTGAGGGTGTCGGGGAGCTGTTTTTT.

The rearrangement uses TRBV7-9 and TRBJ2-1; 9 bases align to TRBD2. The CDR3 has 14 residues. Germline V gene data show CDR1 as SEHNR and CDR2 as FQNEAQ (reference sequence). V shed 2 bases, J shed 9 bases, and the junction held 5 bases outside the gene matches. CDR3 DNA sequence: TGTGCCAGCAGCTTACGAGCGGGGGGCGCTGAGCAGTTCTTC. The encoded protein is CASSLRAGGAEQFF.